These 19 T cell receptor beta chains originate from one sample sequenced in a study of T-cell reconstitution after alpha-beta-depleted transplantation in children (dated by TCRdb to the mid-2010s). Here is what the overall study found, with its caveats: Over the following months the frequencies of hyperexpanded clones went down, and after one year T-cell counts and TCRbeta diversity were mostly credited to newly produced T cells.

The library was built by means of PCR. The data were produced on an Illumina HiSeq 2500. TCR libraries were prepared with molecular barcoding, using unique molecular identifiers to normalize TCRbeta repertoire quantification. The raw public reads went through TCRdb reprocessing: fastp at Q25, MiXCR clone calling, in-frame beta chains kept. Every entry covers one CDR3 protein and lists the most common genes and DNA from its rows. Recorded for this sample are about 300,000 distinct CDR3 sequences; roughly 7.8% of them occurred a single time. The ten most abundant clones make up approximately 9.1% of the sample. According to the study, the label for this sample's treatment or condition signals: allogeneic hematopoietic cell transplantation with graft depleted of TCRalphabeta T cells and CD19 B cells. No antigens are known for them. The sequenced sample was peripheral blood, obtained 360 days after TCRalphabeta/CD19-depleted stem cell transplant. These receptors all stem from a female patient between 2 and 15 years old who had a stem cell transplant for Fanconi anemia, so the T cells may come from the graft donor.

The sample holds many counts of this clonotype. The rearrangement uses TRBV5-1 and TRBJ2-7; D gene unclear. Trimming left V 4 bases short and J 4 bases short, with 15 bases between. Germline V gives CDR1 SGHRS, CDR2 YFSETQ. This CDR3 is 14 amino acids long. The CDR3 protein is CASSPSGSLYEQYV. The CDR3 bases are TGCGCCAGCAGCCCTTCCGGGTCTTTATACGAGCAGTACGTC.

The sample holds many counts of this clonotype. The V call is TRBV20-1, the J call TRBJ2-3; D not resolved. V was shortened by 3 bases and J by 6 bases, with 10 bases between the two germline ends. The CDR3 is 12 residues long. Germline V gene sequence: CDR1 DFQATT, CDR2 SNEGSKA (reference sequence). This CDR3 is CSASQVGDTQYF. The CDR3 nucleotides read TGCAGTGCTAGTCAAGTCGGCGATACGCAGTATTTT.

This clonotype appeared many times. This sequence joins TRBV11-2 and TRBJ2-7, with D maybe TRBD1 (5 bases). The CDR3 runs 14 residues. The V gene lost 1 base and the J gene lost 4 bases, with 11 bases spanning the gap. CDR1 is SGHAT, CDR2 FQNNGV, per germline. CDR3 residues: CASSLAPGHYEQYF. The CDR3, as DNA: TGTGCCAGCAGCTTAGCCCCCGGACATTACGAGCAGTACTTC.

This clonotype was counted at least ten times. V is TRBV10-3 and J is TRBJ1-4; no firm D call. The CDR3 consists of 12 residues. Germline CDR1 and CDR2: ENHRY and SYGVKD. With 6 bases removed from V and 1 base from J, the gap between germline ends came to 3 bases. CDR3 bases: TGTGCCATCAGGGGAACTAATGAAAAACTGTTTTTT. Protein sequence: CAIRGTNEKLFF.

On this clonotype: Possible read error: a much larger clone is one base away. The J gene is TRBJ2-5, the V gene TRBV20-1; possibly TRBD1 for D (6 bases). The CDR3 loop spans 13 amino acids. Germline CDR1 DFQATT, CDR2 SNEGSKA (reference sequence). The CDR3 coding sequence is TGCAGTGCTAGTAGGACAGCCCAAGAGACCCGGTACTTC. Translated: CSASRTAQETRYF.

This clonotype occurred many times. CDR3 region: CASSQPGAPNTIYF. The CDR3 bases are TGTGCCAGCAGTCAACCAGGGGCGCCGAACACCATATATTTT. This chain joins TRBV12-3 or TRBV12-4 and TRBJ1-3; weak D call: TRBD1 (6 bases). Trimming removed 5 bases at V and 7 bases at J, with 15 bases between. This CDR3 has 14 residues.

This chain uses TRBV7-6 with TRBJ2-3; D uncertain. V was cut by 5 bases and J by 1 base, with 10 bases left in between. CDR1 and CDR2 (germline): SGHVS, FNYEAQ. The CDR3 runs to 14 residues. CDR3 loop: CASSVDSRTDTQYF. CDR3 in DNA: TGTGCCAGCAGCGTAGACTCCCGCACAGATACGCAGTATTTT.

The genes are TRBV3-1 and TRBJ1-2, with 9 nucleotides matching TRBD1. V lost 5 bases to trimming and J lost 5 bases; unmatched junction nucleotides: 12. This CDR3 is 16 amino acids long. CDR1 and CDR2 (germline): LGHDT, YNNKEL (reference sequence). CDR3 protein: CASSYSGTGIWYGYTF. The CDR3 DNA sequence: TGTGCCAGCAGCTACTCCGGGACAGGGATTTGGTATGGCTACACCTTC. Full variable domain (remainder filled in from reference TRBV3-1 and TRBJ1-2): DTAVSQTPKYLVTQMGNDKSIKCEQNLGHDTMYWYKQDSKKFLKIMFSYNNKELIINETVPNRFSPKSPDKAHLNLHINSLELGDSAVYFCASSYSGTGIWYGYTFGSGTRLTVV.

This clonotype has ten or more counts. The chain combines TRBV12-3 or TRBV12-4 with TRBJ2-7, with a tentative D call TRBD2 (5 bases). V lost 4 bases and J lost 5, with 9 bases in between. The CDR3 totals 12 residues. DNA for the CDR3: TGTGCCAGCAGTTCGAGGGCGGACGAGCAGTACGTC. Residues: CASSSRADEQYV.

V usage is TRBV7-2 and J usage is TRBJ2-7; maybe TRBD2 (6 bases). V dropped 5 bases and J dropped 5 bases, with 10 bases sitting between them. The CDR3 contains 12 residues. The germline CDR1 and CDR2 sequences are SGHTA and FQGNSA. The CDR3 DNA follows: TGTGCCAGCAGCAAGTGGAGGGACGAGCAGTACTTC. Amino acid sequence: CASSKWRDEQYF.

The chain links TRBV6-1 to TRBJ1-4, with 8 bases aligning to TRBD1. From germline, CDR1 is MNHNS and CDR2 SASEGT. The CDR3 covers 15 residues. V trimming: 1 base; J trimming: 12 bases; junction bases outside the gene matches: 10. For the CDR3, the DNA is TGTGCCAGCAGTGAAGATACAGGGGGTAAAGAAGAACTGTTTTTT. Protein sequence: CASSEDTGGKEELFF.

This clonotype occurred a few times. The rearrangement links TRBV6-6 to TRBJ1-1, with D unresolved. This CDR3 has 13 amino acids. Trimming pared 4 bases from V and 1 base from J, leaving 7 bases between. The germline V gene encodes CDR1 MNHNY and CDR2 SVGAGI (reference sequence). CDR3 sequence: CASSFDGNTEAFF. The CDR3 DNA reads as TGTGCCAGCAGTTTTGACGGGAACACTGAAGCTTTCTTT.

This clonotype has a count of ten or more. The chain links TRBV6-5 to TRBJ2-1; D might be TRBD1 (5 bases). From germline, CDR1 is MNHEY and CDR2 SVGAGI. Trimming took off 0 bases at V and 5 bases at J, with 8 bases between the two ends. The CDR3 contains 14 residues. The CDR3 coding sequence is TGTGCCAGCAGTTACTCTGGGGCCAACAATGAGCAGTTCTTC. Encoded protein: CASSYSGANNEQFF.

In this sample, this clonotype turned up a few times. The chain is built from TRBV28 and TRBJ2-1; 8 nucleotides match TRBD2. The V gene end was trimmed by 2 bases and the J gene end by 4 bases; junction bases not matched to a gene: 4. Germline V CDR1 and CDR2: MDHEN, SYDVKM. CDR3 length: 15 residues. The CDR3 sequence: CASSLRGTRYNEQFF. CDR3 bases: TGTGCCAGCAGTTTAAGGGGGACTAGATACAATGAGCAGTTCTTC.

Many counts were recorded for this clonotype. This chain joins TRBV20-1 and TRBJ1-6; tentatively, D is TRBD1 (5 bases). The germline V and J ends were trimmed by 6 bases and 1 base, with 13 bases remaining between them. Germline CDR1 is DFQATT and CDR2 is SNEGSKA (reference sequence). CDR3 length: 15 residues. For the CDR3, the DNA is TGCAGTGCCCCCTTGAAGGGGTCCTATAATTCACCCCTCCACTTT. This codes for CSAPLKGSYNSPLHF.

A remark on this clonotype: A read error may produce the germline difference seen at one junction end. This sequence joins TRBV6-2 or TRBV6-3 and TRBJ1-5; tentative D call: TRBD1 (5 bases). The germline CDR1 and CDR2 sequences are MNHEY and SVGEGT. There are 17 residues in the CDR3. CDR3 coding DNA: TGTGCCAGAAGTTATAAGCGGGGGGGTACGAACAATCAGCCCCAGCATTTT. This sequence encodes CARSYKRGGTNNQPQHF.

At least ten counts were recorded for this clonotype. The chain employs TRBV4-3 and TRBJ1-4; D is unresolved. From germline, CDR1 is LGHNA and CDR2 YSLEER. The CDR3 is made up of 18 amino acids. V gave up 4 bases and J gave up 5 bases, with 23 bases separating them. CDR3 nucleotides: TGCGCCAGCAGCCGATCCCCCCCTAGCCGAGGGTCAAATGAAAAACTGTTTTTT. It encodes CASSRSPPSRGSNEKLFF.

This clonotype was observed a few times. The rearrangement uses TRBV4-2 and TRBJ2-1, with TRBD2 matching over 12 bases. Germline CDR1 LGHNA, CDR2 YNFKEQ. The CDR3 sequence is 20 residues long. With 1 base clipped from V and 1 base from J, the junction kept 11 bases outside the gene matches. CDR3 loop: CASSQVGLAGGPGSYNEQFF. The CDR3 nucleotides read TGTGCCAGCAGCCAAGTAGGCCTAGCGGGAGGGCCGGGGTCCTACAATGAGCAGTTCTTC.

This clonotype was found a few times. The chain combines TRBV2 with TRBJ2-1, with TRBD1 identical over 10 bases. CDR3 length: 16 residues. Germline CDR1 reads SNHLY; CDR2 reads FYNNEI. J gave up 8 bases and V 8 bases, and 15 bases lay outside the gene matches. This chain's CDR3 is CASRISGQGLFDEQFF. The CDR3 DNA is TGTGCCAGCCGCATATCGGGACAGGGGCTGTTCGATGAGCAGTTCTTC.